This T cell receptor (beta chain) came from a study of OX40 agonist ivuxolimab in advanced cancers. For the study at large: Checkpoint inhibitors had been given previously to 40% of patients.

Autoimmune disease history or systemic immunosuppression led to patient exclusion. Cycle 7 day 1, cycle 4 day 1, and baseline were the timepoints at which blood was sampled. Method: immunoSEQ multiplex PCR; TCRdb's copy keeps in-frame clones and lacks some. This sample has around 45,000 clones, with around nine tenths found just once. Germline V gene lookup returns CDR1 SEHNR and CDR2 FQNEAQ (reference sequence). V was pared by 4 bases and J by 6 bases, with 10 bases of the junction left unmatched. This CDR3 region has 15 residues. This sequence originates from an adult with an advanced solid tumor such as melanoma, head and neck, liver or kidney cancer. The rearrangement uses TRBV7-9 and TRBJ1-1; 8 bases line up with TRBD1. This material consisted of CD4+ or CD8+ T cells sorted from blood, taken in a trial of the OX40 agonist ivuxolimab. Written as DNA, the CDR3 is TGTGCCAGCAGCTCATTATGGACAGGGCGGGCTGAAGCTTTCTTT. Its protein product is CASSSLWTGRAEAFF.